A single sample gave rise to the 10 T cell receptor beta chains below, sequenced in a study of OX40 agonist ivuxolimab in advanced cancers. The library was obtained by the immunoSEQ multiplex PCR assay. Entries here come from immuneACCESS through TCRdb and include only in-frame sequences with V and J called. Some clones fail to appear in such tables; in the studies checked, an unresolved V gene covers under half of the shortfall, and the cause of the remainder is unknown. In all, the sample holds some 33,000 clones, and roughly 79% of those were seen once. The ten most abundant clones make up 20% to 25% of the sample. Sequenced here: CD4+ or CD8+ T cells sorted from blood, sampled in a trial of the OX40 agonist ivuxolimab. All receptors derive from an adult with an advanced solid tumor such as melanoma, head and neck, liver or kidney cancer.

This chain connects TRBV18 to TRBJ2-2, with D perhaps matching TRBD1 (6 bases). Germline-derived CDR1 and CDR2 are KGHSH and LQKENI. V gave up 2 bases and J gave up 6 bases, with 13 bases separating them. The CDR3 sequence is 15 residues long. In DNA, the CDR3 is TGTGCCAGCTCACCATGGGACATCAAAGCCGGGGAGCTGTTTTTT. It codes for CASSPWDIKAGELFF. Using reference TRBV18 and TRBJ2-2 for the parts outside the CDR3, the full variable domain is NAGVMQNPRHLVRRRGQEARLRCSPMKGHSHVYWYRQLPEEGLKFMVYLQKENIIDESGMPKERFSAEFPKEGPSILRIQQVVRGDSAAYFCASSPWDIKAGELFFGEGSRLTVL.

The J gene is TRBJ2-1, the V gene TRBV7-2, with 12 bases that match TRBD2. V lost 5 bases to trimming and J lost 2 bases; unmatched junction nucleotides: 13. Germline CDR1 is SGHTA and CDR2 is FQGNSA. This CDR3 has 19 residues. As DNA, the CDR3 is TGTGCCAGCAGCCGTCGTCACGGACTAGCGGGAACAGCCTACAATGAGCAGTTCTTC. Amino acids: CASSRRHGLAGTAYNEQFF.

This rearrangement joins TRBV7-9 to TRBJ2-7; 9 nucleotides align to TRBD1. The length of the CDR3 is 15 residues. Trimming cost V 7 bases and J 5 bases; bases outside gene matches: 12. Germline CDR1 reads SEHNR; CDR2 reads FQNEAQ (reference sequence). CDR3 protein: CASTLGDRVKDEQYF. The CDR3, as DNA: TGTGCCAGCACCCTAGGGGACAGGGTTAAGGACGAGCAGTACTTC.

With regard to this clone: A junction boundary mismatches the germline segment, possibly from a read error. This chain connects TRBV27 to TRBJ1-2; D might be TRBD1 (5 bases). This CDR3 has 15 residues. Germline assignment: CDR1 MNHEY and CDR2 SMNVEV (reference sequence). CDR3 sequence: CAGSFIRARGDGYTF. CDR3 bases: TGTGCCGGCAGTTTTATCAGGGCAAGGGGTGATGGCTACACCTTC.

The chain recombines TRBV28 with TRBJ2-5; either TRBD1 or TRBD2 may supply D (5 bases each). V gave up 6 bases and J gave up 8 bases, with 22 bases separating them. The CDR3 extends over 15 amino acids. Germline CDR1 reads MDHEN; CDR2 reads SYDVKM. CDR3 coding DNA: TGTGCCAGCAGCCCCGCCGGTGCGGGTGGGGCCACCCAGTACTTC. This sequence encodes CASSPAGAGGATQYF. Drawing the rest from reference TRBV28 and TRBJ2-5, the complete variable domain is DVKVTQSSRYLVKRTGEKVFLECVQDMDHENMFWYRQDPGLGLRLIYFSYDVKMKEKGDIPEGYSVSREKKERFSLILESASTNQTSMYLCASSPAGAGGATQYFGPGTRLLVL.

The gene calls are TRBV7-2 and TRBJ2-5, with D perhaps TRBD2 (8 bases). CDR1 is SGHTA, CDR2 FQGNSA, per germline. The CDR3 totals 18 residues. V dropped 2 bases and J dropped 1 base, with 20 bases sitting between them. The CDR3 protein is CASSLRGRSGGSQETQYF. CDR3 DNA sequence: TGTGCCAGCAGCTTAAGGGGGCGGAGCGGGGGTAGCCAAGAGACCCAGTACTTC.

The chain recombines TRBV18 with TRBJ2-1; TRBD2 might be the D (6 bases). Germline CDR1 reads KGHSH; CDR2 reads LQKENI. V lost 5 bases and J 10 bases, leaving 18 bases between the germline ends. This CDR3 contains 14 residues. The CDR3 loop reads CASSAPGTSHEQFF. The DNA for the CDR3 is TGTGCCAGCTCAGCTCCCGGGACTTCCCACGAGCAGTTCTTC. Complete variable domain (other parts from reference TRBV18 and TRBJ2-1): NAGVMQNPRHLVRRRGQEARLRCSPMKGHSHVYWYRQLPEEGLKFMVYLQKENIIDESGMPKERFSAEFPKEGPSILRIQQVVRGDSAAYFCASSAPGTSHEQFFGPGTRLTVL.

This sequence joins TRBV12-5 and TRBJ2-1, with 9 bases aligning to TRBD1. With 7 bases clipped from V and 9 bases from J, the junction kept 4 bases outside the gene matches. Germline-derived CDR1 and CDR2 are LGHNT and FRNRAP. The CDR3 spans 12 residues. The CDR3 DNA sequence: TGTGCTAGTGCCCCGGACAGGGGTGAGCAGTTCTTC. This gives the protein CASAPDRGEQFF.

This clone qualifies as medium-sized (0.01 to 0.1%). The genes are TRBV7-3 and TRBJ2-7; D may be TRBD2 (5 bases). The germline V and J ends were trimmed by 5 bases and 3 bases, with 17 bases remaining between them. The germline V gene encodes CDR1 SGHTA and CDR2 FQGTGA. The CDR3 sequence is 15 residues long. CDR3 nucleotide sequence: TGTGCCAGCAGCCAAGGAGGTGGCGGCTTCTACGAGCAGTACTTC. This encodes CASSQGGGGFYEQYF.

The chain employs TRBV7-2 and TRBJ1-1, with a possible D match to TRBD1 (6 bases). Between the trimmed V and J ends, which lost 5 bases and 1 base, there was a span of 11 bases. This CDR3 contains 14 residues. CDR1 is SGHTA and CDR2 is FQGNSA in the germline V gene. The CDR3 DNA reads TGTGCCAGCAGCCCGGACAGCAGGAACACTGAAGCTTTCTTT. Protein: CASSPDSRNTEAFF.